These 10 T cell receptor beta chains came from one sample sequenced in a study. TCRdb used MiXCR to reprocess the RT-PCR reads, holding one entry per CDR3 protein. This sample has more than 600,000 distinct CDR3 sequences; about 14% occur once, and the top ten carry 3.6%. The sequenced sample was memory CD4+ T cells from blood. These TCRs come from a female donor in good health, serving as a healthy control.

Ten or more counts support this clonotype. A read error may account for a junction end that differs from germline. This rearrangement joins TRBV7-2 to TRBJ2-1; 12 bases map to TRBD2. The CDR3 covers 15 residues. Germline V CDR1 and CDR2: SGHTA, FQGNSA. The CDR3 sequence is CASSRTSGVYNGQFF. DNA for the CDR3: TGTGCCAGCAGCCGGACTAGCGGGGTTTACAATGGGCAGTTCTTC.

The chain carries TRBV7-3 and TRBJ2-1; weak D call: TRBD1 (5 bases). Trimming shortened V by 2 bases and J by 4 bases, and 12 bases separated the two germline ends. CDR1 SGHTA and CDR2 FQGTGA come from the germline V gene. The CDR3 is 15 amino acids. The CDR3 DNA sequence: TGTGCCAGCAGCTTACTGGGGCAGGAATACAATGAGCAGTTCTTC. Translated, it gives CASSLLGQEYNEQFF.

This clonotype was picked up a small number of times. The chain links TRBV20-1 to TRBJ2-1, with TRBD2 identical over 7 bases. Germline V lookup: CDR1 DFQATT, CDR2 SNEGSKA (reference sequence). V was pared by 1 base and J by 7 bases, with 4 bases of the junction left unmatched. The CDR3 length is 13 residues. CDR3 amino acids: CSARAGGLNEQFF. CDR3 coding DNA: TGCAGTGCTAGAGCGGGAGGTTTAAATGAGCAGTTCTTC.

The gene calls are TRBV7-2 and TRBJ1-2; possibly TRBD1 for D (5 bases). In germline, CDR1 is SGHTA, CDR2 FQGNSA. Trimming shortened V by 5 bases and J by 7 bases, and 23 bases separated the two germline ends. This CDR3 is 16 amino acids long. The CDR3 DNA is TGTGCCAGCAGCCAGAGCGGGGGAGGGAAAACTTTTGGCTACACCTTC. This sequence encodes CASSQSGGGKTFGYTF.

In this sample, this clonotype turned up a few times. CDR3 in DNA: TGTGCCAGCAGTATTGACCGGATTGAAGCTTTCTTT. Translation gives CASSIDRIEAFF. The genes are TRBV7-2 and TRBJ1-1; D ambiguous. The germline V gene has CDR1 SGHTA and CDR2 FQGNSA. This CDR3 comprises 12 residues. Trimming shortened V by 6 bases and J by 7 bases, and 12 bases separated the two germline ends.

A few counts support this clonotype. The rearrangement links TRBV20-1 to TRBJ1-3; D is ambiguous. The CDR3 runs to 11 residues. Germline CDR1 reads DFQATT; CDR2 reads SNEGSKA (reference sequence). The CDR3 region is CRDVTGNTIYF. As DNA, the CDR3 is TGCAGGGATGTAACTGGAAACACCATATATTTT.

The chain couples TRBV20-1 to TRBJ1-2; weak D call: TRBD1 (5 bases). The germline V gene encodes CDR1 DFQATT and CDR2 SNEGSKA (reference sequence). The V gene lost 6 bases and the J gene lost 5 bases, with 16 bases spanning the gap. This CDR3 contains 13 residues. CDR3 sequence (DNA): TGCAGTGCCTCTCCCCCAGGGATTTATGGCTACACCTTC. Translating it yields CSASPPGIYGYTF.

The rearrangement links TRBV18 to TRBJ2-7; the match to TRBD1 covers 7 bases. With V trimmed by 9 bases and J by 2 bases, 7 bases remained unmatched. The CDR3 is made up of 13 amino acids. CDR1 KGHSH and CDR2 LQKENI come from the germline V gene. The CDR3 is CASKQGTTYEQYF. The CDR3 region has the DNA TGTGCCAGTAAACAGGGGACCACCTACGAGCAGTACTTC.

This clonotype was counted at least ten times. This chain connects TRBV20-1 to TRBJ1-2, with TRBD1 identical over 8 bases. The length of the CDR3 is 15 residues. The ends lost 2 bases at V and 4 bases at J; junction bases unmatched: 9. Germline V CDR1 and CDR2: DFQATT, SNEGSKA (reference sequence). CDR3 sequence: CSARHRQGKSYGYTF. The CDR3 nucleotides read TGCAGTGCTAGACACCGACAGGGGAAATCCTATGGCTACACCTTC.

The rearrangement links TRBV5-1 to TRBJ1-1, with TRBD1 as a possible D gene (5 bases). The CDR3 is made up of 15 amino acids. Germline V gene data show CDR1 as SGHRS and CDR2 as YFSETQ. With 0 bases removed from V and 5 bases from J, the gap between germline ends came to 14 bases. The CDR3 sequence: CASSLVVGAGTEAFF. The CDR3, as DNA: TGCGCCAGCAGCTTGGTGGTTGGGGCGGGGACTGAAGCTTTCTTT.